These 18 T cell receptor beta chains came from one sample sequenced in a study of molecular identifiers for immune sequencing clone quantification. TCRdb fed the PCR reads into MiXCR, producing one record per CDR3 protein. Of around 320,000 distinct CDR3 sequences in the sample, under 25% are singletons; the top ten hold about 0.71%. Input material: naive CD8+ T cells from blood, with Jurkat cell RNA spiked in. Subset defined: FACS-sorted CD8+CD4-CCR7+CD45RA+ naive T cells. Receptor source: a human donor in good health. Some libraries in this study had Jurkat cell RNA spiked in.

This clonotype was counted many times. This chain links TRBV12-3 or TRBV12-4 with TRBJ1-2; D ambiguous. The CDR3 runs 12 residues. V lost 4 bases, J lost 5 bases, and 8 bases lay in between. The CDR3 loop reads CASSSTLYGYTF. CDR3 sequence (DNA): TGTGCCAGCAGTTCGACACTTTATGGCTACACCTTC.

This clonotype was recorded a few times. The gene calls are TRBV7-2 and TRBJ2-3; 10 nucleotides match TRBD1. The V segment lost 3 bases and the J segment 5 bases; nucleotides outside the gene matches: 5. The germline gives CDR1 SGHTA, CDR2 FQGNSA. There are 15 residues in the CDR3. The CDR3 loop is CASSLTGGALDTQYF. The CDR3 DNA reads TGTGCCAGCAGCTTGACAGGGGGCGCGTTAGATACGCAGTATTTT.

In the case of this clonotype: A much larger clonotype is one base distant, so this may be a read error. The J gene is TRBJ1-5, the V gene TRBV20-1; D is possibly TRBD1 (5 bases). The germline gives CDR1 DFQATT, CDR2 SNEGSKA (reference sequence). The CDR3 totals 15 residues. The CDR3 sequence is CSARLGEASNRPQHF. The CDR3 region has the DNA TGCAGTGCTAGATTGGGGGAAGCTAGCAATCGGCCCCAGCATTTT.

To note about this clonotype: Given a much more abundant clone one base away, this may be a read error. A read error is likely, as this CDR3 ends without the conserved phenylalanine or tryptophan. This chain connects TRBV5-1 to TRBJ1-1; 10 bases align to TRBD1. Germline V CDR1 and CDR2: SGHRS, YFSETQ. With 3 bases clipped from V and 6 bases from J, the junction kept 2 bases outside the gene matches. This CDR3 is built from 13 residues. The CDR3 reads CASSWDRGAEAFL. In DNA, the CDR3 is TGCGCCAGCAGCTGGGACAGGGGTGCTGAAGCTTTCTTA.

This clonotype was seen repeatedly, ten times or more. J is TRBJ1-2 and V is TRBV7-9, with 7 positions matching TRBD1. The CDR3 runs 15 residues. The germline CDR1 and CDR2 sequences are SEHNR and FQNEAQ (reference sequence). The V segment lost 5 bases and the J segment 4 bases; nucleotides outside the gene matches: 10. CDR3 sequence reads: CASSPRQGGVYGYTF. The CDR3 DNA reads TGTGCCAGCAGCCCCCGACAGGGAGGAGTCTATGGCTACACCTTC.

The chain employs TRBV7-9 and TRBJ2-7; 9 nucleotides align to TRBD1. The CDR3 is 15 amino acids. V lost 1 base, J lost 2 bases, and 3 bases stayed unmatched. CDR1 is SEHNR, CDR2 FQNEAQ, per germline (reference sequence). In DNA, the CDR3 is TGTGCCAGCAGCTTAGGGACAGGGGAGACCTACGAGCAGTACTTC. This translates into CASSLGTGETYEQYF.

This clonotype was counted only a few times. The V call is TRBV6-2 or TRBV6-3, the J call TRBJ1-1, with a weak D call TRBD1 (5 bases). V lost 5 bases and J lost 3, with 10 bases in between. This CDR3 spans 13 amino acids. Germline assignment: CDR1 MNHEY and CDR2 SVGEGT. The CDR3 DNA sequence: TGTGCCAGCAGTCCTGACAGCCACACTGAAGCTTTCTTT. Translating it yields CASSPDSHTEAFF.

This chain links TRBV27 with TRBJ2-7; TRBD2 agrees at 7 bases. The V segment lost 5 bases and the J segment 3 bases; nucleotides outside the gene matches: 19. Germline V CDR1 and CDR2: MNHEY, SMNVEV (reference sequence). The CDR3 length is 18 residues. For the CDR3, the DNA is TGTGCCAGCAGTAGTATTCTGCGGACTAAACGGGAGGACTACGAGCAGTACTTC. Its translation: CASSSILRTKREDYEQYF.

This clonotype was seen a few times. The chain employs TRBV19 and TRBJ2-7; D may be TRBD2 (6 bases). V lost 1 base and J 2 bases, leaving 18 bases between the germline ends. In germline, CDR1 is LNHDA, CDR2 SQIVND (reference sequence). The CDR3 loop spans 17 amino acids. The CDR3 nucleotides are TGTGCCAGTAGTATAGGGCCCCTGAGCGGGTCCCCCTACGAGCAGTACTTC. Translating it yields CASSIGPLSGSPYEQYF.

The sample holds a few counts of this clonotype. The chain links TRBV4-3 to TRBJ1-1; D not resolved. The germline V gene encodes CDR1 LGHNA and CDR2 YSLEER. V dropped 3 bases and J dropped 0 bases, with 11 bases sitting between them. The CDR3 has 15 residues. CDR3 nucleotides: TGCGCCAGCAGCCACACCAGAAACATGAACACTGAAGCTTTCTTT. Translation: CASSHTRNMNTEAFF.

Of note for this clonotype: Given a much more abundant clone one base away, this may be a read error. The chain links TRBV7-8 to TRBJ2-2; D is perhaps TRBD1 (6 bases). This CDR3 contains 14 residues. The V gene's germline CDR1 is SGHVS and CDR2 FQNEAQ. DNA for the CDR3: TGTGCCAGCAGCTTAGTCAGGGACACCGAGGAGCTGTTTTTT. This encodes CASSLVRDTEELFF.

A few counts support this clonotype. This CDR3 reads CASSPRGGQTYEQYF. As DNA, the CDR3 is TGTGCCAGCAGCCCCCGGGGAGGGCAGACCTACGAGCAGTACTTC. J is TRBJ2-7 and V is TRBV5-6; 7 bases agree with TRBD2. The CDR3 loop spans 15 amino acids. Trimming at V came to 4 bases and at J to 2 bases, leaving 9 bases not matched to a gene. CDR1 is SGHDT and CDR2 is YYEEEE in the germline V gene.

This chain connects TRBV25-1 to TRBJ2-4; D is perhaps TRBD1 or TRBD2 (5 bases each). Between the trimmed V and J ends, which lost 9 bases and 11 bases, there was a span of 11 bases. This CDR3 is 10 amino acids long. Germline loops: CDR1 MGHDK, CDR2 SYGVNS. CDR3 residues: CARAQGLQYF. The CDR3, as DNA: TGTGCCAGGGCCCAGGGACTTCAGTACTTC. Supplemented by reference TRBV25-1 and TRBJ2-4, the full variable domain reads EADIYQTPRYLVIGTGKKITLECSQTMGHDKMYWYQQDPGMELHLIHYSYGVNSTEKGDLSSESTVSRIRTEHFPLTLESARPSHTSQYLCARAQGLQYFGAGTRLSVL.

The chain combines TRBV7-9 with TRBJ2-7; D remains ambiguous. The CDR3 is 14 residues long. V was pared by 1 base and J by 3 bases, with 10 bases between. Germline V CDR1 and CDR2: SEHNR, FQNEAQ (reference sequence). The CDR3 DNA sequence: TGTGCCAGCAGCTTAGATGCGACTGGCTACGAGCAGTACTTC. Its translation is CASSLDATGYEQYF.

This clonotype has only a few counts. This sequence joins TRBV30 and TRBJ2-3; 8 bases agree with TRBD2. The CDR3 sequence is 17 residues long. V lost 3 bases, J lost 6 bases, and 17 bases stayed unmatched. The germline V gene has CDR1 GTSNPN and CDR2 SVGIG (reference sequence). The CDR3 loop is CAWRSLPSGGIGDTQYF. The CDR3 nucleotides are TGTGCCTGGAGATCATTACCGAGCGGGGGCATAGGGGATACGCAGTATTTT.

This clonotype was seen ten or more times. The chain is built from TRBV6-5 and TRBJ2-5; 9 bases are a match to TRBD2. Unmatched junction bases numbered 8, after V lost 0 bases and J lost 9 bases. CDR1 MNHEY and CDR2 SVGAGI come from the germline V gene. This CDR3 is 15 amino acids long. CDR3 DNA sequence: TGTGCCAGCAGTTACTCGACTAGCGGAAAATCTGCCCAGTACTTC. This encodes CASSYSTSGKSAQYF.

This clonotype was detected ten times or more. The rearrangement links TRBV6-5 to TRBJ1-1; D is unclear. CDR1 and CDR2 (germline): MNHEY, SVGAGI. Trimming stripped 6 bases from V and 3 bases from J, with 11 bases between. The CDR3 covers 13 residues. CDR3: CASSLGGHTEAFF. In DNA form, the CDR3 reads TGTGCCAGCAGCTTAGGAGGTCACACTGAAGCTTTCTTT.

Concerning this clonotype itself: A read error is possible here, since a much larger clone lies one base away. The chain employs TRBV7-9 and TRBJ2-5; D may correspond to TRBD1 or TRBD2 (5 bases each). The CDR3 covers 13 residues. Germline values: CDR1 SEHNR, CDR2 FQNEAQ (reference sequence). CDR3 region: CASSLVGGEAQYF. The CDR3 nucleotides are TGTGCCAGCAGCTTAGTTGGGGGAGAGGCCCAGTACTTC.